This TCR beta chain was captured in a study of patients and donors after allogeneic stem cell transplantation. This clonotype was observed a handful of times. TCRdb passed the RT-PCR reads through MiXCR, listing each CDR3 protein once. Found here are 900,000 to 1,000,000 distinct CDR3 sequences, roughly 18% of them singletons; the top ten hold 6%. The CDR3 is 14 amino acids. Germline assignment: CDR1 DFQATT and CDR2 SNEGSKA (reference sequence). The ends lost 4 bases at V and 7 bases at J; junction bases unmatched: 11. Sequences were obtained from blood, either unsorted or a sorted T cell fraction (not recorded which). The chain employs TRBV20-1 and TRBJ2-3; 7 bases are shared with TRBD2. The sequence was obtained from a human donor who was either an allogeneic HSCT recipient or a stem cell or donor lymphocyte infusion donor (not recorded which). It is not recorded whose cells these are; they may come from a transplant donor. CDR3 coding DNA: TGCAGTGCTAAGGCGGGAGCCCTGCCAAATACGCAGTATTTT. Translating it yields CSAKAGALPNTQYF.